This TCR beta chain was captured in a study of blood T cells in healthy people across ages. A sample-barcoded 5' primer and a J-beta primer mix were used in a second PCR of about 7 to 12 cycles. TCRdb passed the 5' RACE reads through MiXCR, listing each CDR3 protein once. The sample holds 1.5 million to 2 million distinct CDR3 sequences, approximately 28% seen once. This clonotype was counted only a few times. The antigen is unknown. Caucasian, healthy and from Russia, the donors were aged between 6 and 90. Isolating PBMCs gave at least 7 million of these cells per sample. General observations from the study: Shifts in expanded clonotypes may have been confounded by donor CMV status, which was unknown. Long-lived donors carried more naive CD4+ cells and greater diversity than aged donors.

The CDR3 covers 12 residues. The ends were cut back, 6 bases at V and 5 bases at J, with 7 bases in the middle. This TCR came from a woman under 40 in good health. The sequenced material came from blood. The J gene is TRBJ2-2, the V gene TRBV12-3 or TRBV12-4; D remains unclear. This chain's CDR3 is CASSRLTGELFF. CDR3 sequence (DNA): TGTGCCAGCAGCCGACTTACCGGGGAGCTGTTTTTT.